This entry features one T cell receptor beta chain sequence. This table comes from immunoSEQ multiplex PCR, and its TCRdb copy is limited to in-frame clones, with some not included. Found here are approximately 280,000 clones, approximately 85% of them singletons; the top ten hold 5% to 6.5%. The data belong to a study of blood T cell repertoires in COVID-19. Study in general: PBMCs, B-cell-depleted T cells, or T cells were the source of the cDNA or gDNA that made up the material.

Germline V gene data show CDR1 as SEHNR and CDR2 as FQNEAQ (reference sequence). V shed 4 bases and J 5 bases; nucleotides not matched to a gene: 6. The CDR3 covers 15 residues. J is TRBJ2-1 and V is TRBV7-9; TRBD1 agrees at 9 bases. This TCR derives from a man in his fifties or sixties with active or convalescent COVID-19. Material: peripheral blood. The CDR3 coding sequence is TGTGCCAGCAGCTCCCGGGACAGGGTGGACAATGAGCAGTTCTTC. The encoded protein is CASSSRDRVDNEQFF.